This record concerns one T cell receptor beta chain sequence. Assay used: immunoSEQ multiplex PCR; TCRdb lists only in-frame clones, some missing. The data show more than 100,000 clones, roughly 90% seen once. The data derive from a study of blood T cell repertoires in COVID-19. Study background: Some COVID-19 samples were acute and others convalescent; all came from the United States, Italy and Spain. PBMCs, B-cell-depleted T cells, or T cells were the source of the cDNA or gDNA that made up the material.

Trimming took 6 bases from V and 0 from J, leaving 8 bases between them. The CDR3 contains 13 residues. Sequenced: peripheral blood. The chain links TRBV12-3 or TRBV12-4 to TRBJ1-2, with D unresolved. The sequence was obtained from a woman aged 60-70 years with acute or convalescent COVID-19. The chain's CDR3 is CASRNSANYGYTF. CDR3 coding DNA: TGTGCCAGCAGAAACAGTGCTAACTATGGCTACACCTTC.